The 4 T cell receptor beta chains below were found in one sample sequenced in a study of CD8 T cells in Susac syndrome. Reverse transcription used roughly 0.5 to 1 ug RNA and random hexamers. One entry per CDR3 protein results from TCRdb running MiXCR on the immunoSEQ multiplex PCR reads. The sample includes around 160,000 distinct CDR3 sequences, 90% to 95% of them seen just once. The sequenced material came from CD4+ T cells from PBMCs. Every receptor here comes from a human donor in good health.

This clonotype showed up just once. The J gene is TRBJ1-5, the V gene TRBV2; tentatively, D is TRBD1 (6 bases). Germline lookup yields CDR1 SNHLY and CDR2 FYNNEI. The CDR3 runs 14 residues. V was trimmed by 2 bases and J by 7 bases, leaving 12 bases between them. DNA for the CDR3: TGTGCCAGCAGTGAACAGGGGCCGGGACAGCCCCAGCATTTT. This sequence encodes CASSEQGPGQPQHF.

This chain uses TRBV6-2 or TRBV6-3 with TRBJ2-2; D might be TRBD1 or TRBD2, each matching 5 bases. The CDR3 length is 15 residues. V was cut by 6 bases and J by 4 bases, with 15 bases left in between. Germline CDR1 reads MNHEY; CDR2 reads SVGEGT. The CDR3 reads CASRGPRGVTGELFF. As DNA, the CDR3 is TGTGCCAGCAGGGGCCCGAGGGGCGTCACCGGGGAGCTGTTTTTT.

This rearrangement joins TRBV30 to TRBJ1-5, with 10 bases matching TRBD1. The CDR3 loop spans 14 amino acids. Germline CDR1 is GTSNPN and CDR2 is SVGIG (reference sequence). The V gene end was trimmed by 3 bases and the J gene end by 7 bases; junction bases not matched to a gene: 6. The DNA for the CDR3 is TGTGCCTGGAGCCCAGGACAGGGGGTCCAGCCCCAGCATTTT. Its translation is CAWSPGQGVQPQHF.

This chain uses TRBV12-3 or TRBV12-4 with TRBJ2-1; D remains ambiguous. V was clipped by 7 bases and J by 7 bases, with 20 bases between them. CDR3 length: 15 amino acids. CDR3 sequence (DNA): TGTGCCAGCACCGAAGGCAGGTTGGAATGGAATGAGCAGTTCTTC. This encodes CASTEGRLEWNEQFF.